The 28 T cell receptor beta chains given below trace back to one sample, sequenced in a study of post-analysis software for immune sequencing data (dated by TCRdb to between 2015 and 2017). Overall study results and their limits: Patients showed significantly higher frequencies than controls for several TRBV segments, among them TRBV5-6, TRBV5-1 and TRBV20-1.

The antigens for these receptors are not known. Receptor amplification or capture employed PCR. Instrument on record: Illumina HiSeq 2500. To reduce PCR and sequencing biases, unique molecular identifiers were incorporated into the TCR beta cDNA libraries. Clones were called with MiXCR by TCRdb after fastp trimmed the public reads at Q25, and only in-frame beta chains were retained. Rows with a matching CDR3 protein are joined into one entry that keeps the most common DNA and genes. Here the sample has a few hundred thousand distinct CDR3 sequences; about 40% occur a single time. The ten largest clones capture around 5% of the sample. The source material was blood. These receptors were collected from a girl aged 5 to 17 with multiple sclerosis.

On this clonotype: This may arise from a read error, as a much more abundant clone is one base away. The V and J genes are TRBV12-3 or TRBV12-4 and TRBJ2-1, with 10 bases aligning to TRBD2. The CDR3 is 16 amino acids. In nucleotides, the CDR3 is TGTGCCAGCAGTTCCTCTAGCGGGAGTTTCTACAATGTGCAGTTCTTC. This sequence encodes CASSSSSGSFYNVQFF.

As regards this clonotype: A much larger clone sits a single nucleotide away, making a read error possible. This rearrangement joins TRBV4-2 to TRBJ2-5; unclear D gene. CDR1 and CDR2 from the germline V gene are LGHNA and YNFKEQ. This CDR3 comprises 17 residues. V was shortened by 8 bases and J by 5 bases, with 27 bases between the two germline ends. The CDR3 bases are TGTGCCAGCTCCTGTGGGCTAACGACCCGGGCGGCGGAGACCCAGTACTTC. Translating gives CASSCGLTTRAAETQYF.

The CDR3 region is CASSKTGSYNEQFF. The CDR3 bases are TGTGCCAGCAGCAAGACAGGATCCTACAATGAGCAGTTCTTC. The chain links TRBV7-3 to TRBJ2-1, with a weak D call TRBD1 (6 bases). Germline lookup yields CDR1 SGHTA and CDR2 FQGTGA. This CDR3 is 14 amino acids long. With 5 bases removed from V and 1 base from J, the gap between germline ends came to 9 bases.

In the case of this clonotype: A much larger clone sits a single nucleotide away, making a read error possible. This chain links TRBV6-1 with TRBJ2-5; TRBD2 aligns across 13 bases. Germline-derived CDR1 and CDR2 are MNHNS and SASEGT. This CDR3 spans 16 amino acids. CDR3 protein: CANSASGTSGEETQYF. The DNA for the CDR3 is TGTGCCAACAGTGCCTCCGGGACTAGCGGGGAAGAGACCCAGTACTTC.

V and J are TRBV7-2 and TRBJ2-7, with TRBD2 as a possible D gene (5 bases). This CDR3 comprises 15 residues. CDR1 SGHTA and CDR2 FQGNSA come from the germline V gene. Between the trimmed V and J ends, which lost 1 base and 4 bases, there was a span of 14 bases. This chain's CDR3 is CASSLDSVGSYEQYF. Written as DNA, the CDR3 is TGTGCCAGCAGCTTAGATAGCGTAGGGAGTTACGAGCAGTACTTC. The full variable domain, completed using reference TRBV7-2 and TRBJ2-7, is GAGVSQSPSNKVTEKGKDVELRCDPISGHTALYWYRQSLGQGLEFLIYFQGNSAPDKSGLPSDRFSAERTGGSVSTLTIQRTQQEDSAVYLCASSLDSVGSYEQYFGPGTRLTVT.

This clonotype appeared many times. This chain joins TRBV6-5 and TRBJ1-2; no firm D call. This CDR3 region has 16 residues. V was pared by 2 bases and J by 6 bases, with 19 bases between. Germline CDR1 and CDR2: MNHEY and SVGAGI. CDR3: CASSYQPGIHPNGYTF. CDR3 DNA sequence: TGTGCCAGCAGTTACCAGCCCGGGATCCACCCCAATGGCTACACCTTC.

This clonotype was seen at least ten times. The chain joins TRBV7-9 to TRBJ1-2; the D gene is possibly TRBD1 (5 bases). Trimming removed 1 base from V and 4 bases from J, with 13 bases in between. From germline, CDR1 is SEHNR and CDR2 FQNEAQ (reference sequence). This CDR3 has 15 amino acids. CDR3 protein: CASSLGDPFTYGYTF. The CDR3 DNA is TGTGCCAGCAGCTTAGGGGACCCGTTCACCTATGGCTACACCTTC.

This clonotype was observed at least ten times. The rearrangement joins TRBV5-6 to TRBJ1-5, with 8 bases aligning to TRBD1. This CDR3 has 16 residues. Per germline, CDR1 SGHDT and CDR2 YYEEEE. The ends lost 4 bases at V and 0 bases at J; junction bases unmatched: 6. CDR3 in amino acids: CASSLGTGVSNQPQHF. In nucleotides, the CDR3 is TGTGCCAGCAGCCTCGGGACAGGTGTTAGCAATCAGCCCCAGCATTTT. Looking up the rest from reference TRBV5-6 and TRBJ1-5 gives the full variable domain: DAGVTQSPTHLIKTRGQQVTLRCSPKSGHDTVSWYQQALGQGPQFIFQYYEEEERQRGNFPDRFSGHQFPNYSSELNVNALLLGDSALYLCASSLGTGVSNQPQHFGDGTRLSIL.

This clonotype was recorded only once. The gene calls are TRBV7-2 and TRBJ2-5; D might be TRBD1 or TRBD2, each matching 5 bases. This CDR3 region has 14 residues. Germline V lookup: CDR1 SGHTA, CDR2 FQGNSA. V was pared by 1 base and J by 4 bases, with 10 bases between. CDR3: CASSLGGNGETQYF. CDR3 coding DNA: TGTGCCAGCAGCTTAGGGGGGAACGGAGAGACCCAGTACTTC. Looking up the rest from reference TRBV7-2 and TRBJ2-5 gives the full variable domain: GAGVSQSPSNKVTEKGKDVELRCDPISGHTALYWYRQSLGQGLEFLIYFQGNSAPDKSGLPSDRFSAERTGGSVSTLTIQRTQQEDSAVYLCASSLGGNGETQYFGPGTRLLVL.

This clonotype was picked up many times. The J gene is TRBJ2-5, the V gene TRBV18; D not certain. Per the germline V gene, CDR1 is KGHSH and CDR2 is LQKENI. The germline V and J ends were trimmed by 3 bases and 5 bases, with 13 bases remaining between them. The CDR3 loop spans 14 amino acids. CDR3 DNA: TGTGCCAGCTCACCCCCATCAGGCCGGGAGACCCAGTACTTC. This gives the protein CASSPPSGRETQYF.

V usage is TRBV24-1 and J usage is TRBJ2-5, with D perhaps matching TRBD2 (7 bases). V was cut by 3 bases and J by 2 bases, with 27 bases left in between. There are 20 residues in the CDR3. Germline-derived CDR1 and CDR2 are KGHDR and SFDVKD. CDR3 in DNA: TGTGCCACCAGTGATGGAAGTCTAGGGGGAGGGCCGGGGGGTCAAGAGACCCAGTACTTC. It translates to CATSDGSLGGGPGGQETQYF.

The chain employs TRBV7-2 and TRBJ1-1; D is possibly TRBD1 (5 bases). CDR3 length equals 17 residues. The ends were cut back, 1 base at V and 1 base at J, with 16 bases in the middle. Germline assignment: CDR1 SGHTA and CDR2 FQGNSA. Here the CDR3 reads CASSLVSGVVGNTEAFF. DNA of the CDR3: TGTGCCAGCAGCTTAGTTTCGGGGGTGGTAGGGAACACTGAAGCTTTCTTT.

The chain recombines TRBV5-3 with TRBJ2-7, with 7 bases aligning to TRBD2. TRBV5-3 is known as an ORF, though its function is uncertain. With V trimmed by 0 bases and J by 3 bases, 9 bases remained unmatched. This CDR3 is 16 amino acids long. The CDR3 spells CARSLGWGGSFYEQYF. As DNA, the CDR3 is TGTGCCAGAAGCTTGGGATGGGGCGGGAGTTTCTACGAGCAGTACTTC.

This rearrangement joins TRBV29-1 to TRBJ2-3, with D perhaps TRBD2 (6 bases). The length of the CDR3 is 15 residues. Trimming cost V 3 bases and J 4 bases, with 17 bases left between them. Germline lookup yields CDR1 SQVTM and CDR2 ANQGSEA. The CDR3 region is CSVEVWQGGADTQYF. The CDR3 nucleotides are TGCAGCGTTGAGGTCTGGCAGGGAGGTGCAGATACGCAGTATTTT.

The rearrangement joins TRBV7-9 to TRBJ2-3; D remains ambiguous. This CDR3 is 13 amino acids long. Germline lookup yields CDR1 SEHNR and CDR2 FQNEAQ (reference sequence). V was shortened by 1 base and J by 6 bases, with 8 bases between the two germline ends. As DNA, the CDR3 is TGTGCCAGCAGCTTAGGGGGAATGGATACGCAGTATTTT. Translating gives CASSLGGMDTQYF. The entire variable domain, with the rest obtained from reference TRBV7-9 and TRBJ2-3, is as follows: DTGVSQNPRHKITKRGQNVTFRCDPISEHNRLYWYRQTLGQGPEFLTYFQNEAQLEKSRLLSDRFSAERPKGSFSTLEIQRTEQGDSAMYLCASSLGGMDTQYFGPGTRLTVL.

This clonotype was picked up many times. J is TRBJ2-1 and V is TRBV7-2, with D perhaps assigned TRBD1 or TRBD2 (6 bases each). Germline V lookup: CDR1 SGHTA, CDR2 FQGNSA. V was cut by 5 bases and J by 2 bases, with 13 bases left in between. The CDR3 is 15 residues long. CDR3 loop: CASSRGGGAYNEQFF. For the CDR3, the DNA is TGTGCCAGCAGCCGTGGGGGCGGGGCCTACAATGAGCAGTTCTTC.

This clonotype has at least ten counts. The V call is TRBV7-9, the J call TRBJ1-5; D is unresolved. CDR1 and CDR2 from the germline V gene are SEHNR and FQNEAQ (reference sequence). Trimming shortened V by 5 bases and J by 4 bases, and 6 bases separated the two germline ends. The CDR3 spans 12 residues. The CDR3 bases are TGTGCCAGCAGCGCCGAAAATCAGCCCCAGCATTTT. Encoded protein: CASSAENQPQHF. The whole variable domain, filled in from reference TRBV7-9 and TRBJ1-5, reads DTGVSQNPRHKITKRGQNVTFRCDPISEHNRLYWYRQTLGQGPEFLTYFQNEAQLEKSRLLSDRFSAERPKGSFSTLEIQRTEQGDSAMYLCASSAENQPQHFGDGTRLSIL.

With regard to this clonotype: At one of its ends the junction is not consistent with the germline gene, which may arise from a read error. This chain joins TRBV28 and TRBJ1-5, with D possibly TRBD1 on 5 matching bases. Per the germline V gene, CDR1 is MDHEN and CDR2 is SYDVKM. This CDR3 is built from 17 residues. The CDR3 bases are TGTGCCAGTGAAGGAGCGGGACTACCGGGCGCAAATCAGCCCCGGCATTTT. Its translation: CASEGAGLPGANQPRHF.

Many counts were recorded for this clonotype. The chain links TRBV7-9 to TRBJ1-6, with 10 bases lining up with TRBD1. The junction had 4 bases not matched to a gene; V was cut back by 11 bases and J by 9 bases. The CDR3 extends over 12 amino acids. The germline V gene encodes CDR1 SEHNR and CDR2 FQNEAQ (reference sequence). CDR3 loop: CACRDRGSPLHF. In DNA form, the CDR3 reads TGTGCCTGCCGGGACAGGGGTTCACCCCTCCACTTT.

The J gene is TRBJ2-1, the V gene TRBV29-1; TRBD1 matches at 10 bases. The CDR3 runs 14 residues. Germline V gene data show CDR1 as SQVTM and CDR2 as ANQGSEA. Trimming cost V 5 bases and J 5 bases; bases outside gene matches: 6. The CDR3 DNA follows: TGCAGCGTTAGGGACAGGGGCTTTGACAATGAGCAGTTCTTC. It specifies CSVRDRGFDNEQFF.

CDR3 sequence reads: CASRLSRLAEAFF. In nucleotides, the CDR3 is TGTGCCAGCAGACTCAGCCGTTTAGCTGAAGCTTTCTTT. The chain links TRBV3-1 to TRBJ1-1, with no clear D. The length of the CDR3 is 13 residues. Germline assignment: CDR1 LGHDT and CDR2 YNNKEL (reference sequence). Trimming pared 6 bases from V and 6 bases from J, leaving 14 bases between.

Only a few counts were recorded for this clonotype. The chain couples TRBV5-1 to TRBJ1-2, with a tentative D call TRBD1 (6 bases). CDR3 length: 12 amino acids. CDR1 is SGHRS, CDR2 YFSETQ, per germline. Deletions cut 2 bases from V and 8 bases from J, with 10 bases between. Written as DNA, the CDR3 is TGCGCCAGCAGCTTACAGGGAAACGGCTACACCTTC. This codes for CASSLQGNGYTF.

The chain combines TRBV7-2 with TRBJ2-3; perhaps TRBD2 as D (6 bases). The CDR3 totals 15 residues. V was clipped by 6 bases and J by 3 bases, with 16 bases between them. Germline V gene sequence: CDR1 SGHTA, CDR2 FQGNSA. This chain's CDR3 is CASRVTGLATDTQYF. DNA for the CDR3: TGTGCCAGCAGGGTTACGGGACTCGCAACAGATACGCAGTATTTT.

This clonotype was found a few times. In DNA form, the CDR3 reads TGTGCCAGCAGTCCAACGACAGGGCCCGGGGAGCTGTTTTTT. This codes for CASSPTTGPGELFF. The chain employs TRBV6-5 and TRBJ2-2, with 7 bases lining up with TRBD1. This CDR3 has 14 amino acids. From germline, CDR1 is MNHEY and CDR2 SVGAGI. J lost 6 bases, V lost 5 bases, and 6 bases had no gene match.

This clonotype has only a few counts. The chain recombines TRBV5-1 with TRBJ1-1, with TRBD1 as a possible D gene (5 bases). V lost 0 bases and J 0 bases, leaving 12 bases between the germline ends. Germline CDR1 and CDR2: SGHRS and YFSETQ. CDR3 size: 16 residues. The CDR3 here is CASSLAPTAVNTEAFF. The CDR3 DNA sequence: TGCGCCAGCAGCTTGGCCCCGACAGCGGTGAACACTGAAGCTTTCTTT.

This clonotype was detected a few times. The gene calls are TRBV7-9 and TRBJ1-2; no firm D call. The germline CDR1 and CDR2 sequences are SEHNR and FQNEAQ (reference sequence). CDR3 length equals 14 residues. The V and J ends lost 1 base and 2 bases respectively, with 8 bases between them. In nucleotides, the CDR3 is TGTGCCAGCAGCTTAGAAGCCCAGAACTATGGCTACACCTTC. It specifies CASSLEAQNYGYTF.

This clonotype showed up many times. V usage is TRBV5-1 and J usage is TRBJ2-5; perhaps TRBD1 as D (6 bases). This CDR3 region has 15 residues. CDR1 SGHRS and CDR2 YFSETQ come from the germline V gene. Deletions cut 3 bases from V and 5 bases from J, with 17 bases between. The CDR3 spells CASSWDIPEEETQYF. The CDR3 region has the DNA TGCGCCAGCAGCTGGGACATCCCAGAGGAGGAGACCCAGTACTTC.

This clonotype was seen at least ten times. CDR3 DNA: TGTGCCACCAGCAGAACCGGTAACGCTGAAGCTTTCTTT. Amino acid sequence: CATSRTGNAEAFF. J is TRBJ1-1 and V is TRBV15, with unresolved D. The CDR3 runs 13 residues. With 2 bases removed from V and 6 bases from J, the gap between germline ends came to 10 bases. Germline V gives CDR1 LNHNV, CDR2 YYDKDF (reference sequence).